Listed here are 13 T cell receptor beta chains from one sample, sequenced in a study of CD8 T cells in ankylosing spondylitis. Study-level results: Blood of patients with ankylosing spondylitis appeared to be characterized by a TCR beta motif of about 8 highly homologous variants.

No cognate antigen is known for these TCRs. MiXCR, run by TCRdb on the 5' RACE reads, gives a single entry per CDR3 protein. The sample consists of a few hundred thousand distinct CDR3 sequences, 15% to 20% of them appearing once. Specimen: blood, either unsorted or a sorted T cell fraction (not recorded which). These receptors all stem from a male donor with ankylosing spondylitis.

This clonotype has only a few counts. This chain connects TRBV24-1 to TRBJ2-2, with a tentative D call TRBD2 (6 bases). V was trimmed by 7 bases and J by 3 bases, leaving 14 bases between them. The CDR3 contains 15 residues. Per the germline V gene, CDR1 is KGHDR and CDR2 is SFDVKD. CDR3 DNA sequence: TGTGCCACCAGCCCCGAAGGAGGGGACACCGGGGAGCTGTTTTTT. Amino acids: CATSPEGGDTGELFF.

The table lists this clonotype with a few counts. The J gene is TRBJ2-3, the V gene TRBV7-9, with TRBD2 matching 9 bases. J gave up 4 bases and V 5 bases, and 10 bases lay outside the gene matches. The CDR3 is made up of 16 amino acids. In germline, CDR1 is SEHNR, CDR2 FQNEAQ (reference sequence). The CDR3 reads CASSPPTSGRADTQYF. In DNA form, the CDR3 reads TGTGCCAGCAGCCCGCCGACTAGCGGCCGCGCAGATACGCAGTATTTT.

The table lists this clonotype with a few counts. The J gene is TRBJ2-5, the V gene TRBV2, with 10 bases that match TRBD2. Trimming took 4 bases from V and 0 from J; bases not matched to a gene: 11. Germline-derived CDR1 and CDR2 are SNHLY and FYNNEI. The CDR3 sequence is 18 residues long. The CDR3 region has the DNA TGTGCCAGCAGTGCCAGCGGGCTAGCGGGGGCGTACCAAGAGACCCAGTACTTC. Amino acid sequence: CASSASGLAGAYQETQYF.

This clonotype was detected a few times. This sequence joins TRBV7-3 and TRBJ2-3; D call uncertain. The CDR3 covers 13 residues. The V and J ends lost 1 base and 2 bases respectively, with 4 bases between them. Germline V gene sequence: CDR1 SGHTA, CDR2 FQGTGA. CDR3: CASSLMATDTQYF. CDR3 nucleotide sequence: TGTGCCAGCAGCTTAATGGCCACAGATACGCAGTATTTT. Combining the CDR3 with reference TRBV7-3 and TRBJ2-3 gives the whole variable domain GAGVSQTPSNKVTEKGKYVELRCDPISGHTALYWYRQSLGQGPEFLIYFQGTGAADDSGLPNDRFFAVRPEGSVSTLKIQRTERGDSAVYLCASSLMATDTQYFGPGTRLTVL.

This clonotype was recorded a few times. The chain combines TRBV6-5 with TRBJ2-1; 8 bases match TRBD2. The CDR3 length is 17 residues. CDR1 is MNHEY, CDR2 SVGAGI, per germline. V trimming: 0 bases; J trimming: 0 bases; junction bases outside the gene matches: 4. The CDR3 coding sequence is TGTGCCAGCAGTTACTCCGTGAGCGGGAGCTCCTACAATGAGCAGTTCTTC. It is translated as CASSYSVSGSSYNEQFF.

This clonotype was counted at least ten times. The rearrangement joins TRBV5-1 to TRBJ2-3; 7 bases agree with TRBD2. Germline loops: CDR1 SGHRS, CDR2 YFSETQ. The CDR3 loop spans 14 amino acids. The V and J ends lost 4 bases and 2 bases, in that order; junction bases with no gene match: 4. CDR3 coding DNA: TGCGCCAGCAGCCTCGGGACTATCACAGATACGCAGTATTTT. Its translation: CASSLGTITDTQYF. The complete variable domain, with remaining parts taken from reference TRBV5-1 and TRBJ2-3, reads KAGVTQTPRYLIKTRGQQVTLSCSPISGHRSVSWYQQTPGQGLQFLFEYFSETQRNKGNFPGRFSGRQFSNSRSEMNVSTLELGDSALYLCASSLGTITDTQYFGPGTRLTVL.

The chain recombines TRBV15 with TRBJ2-1, with TRBD2 matching over 13 bases. The CDR3 has 16 residues. Unmatched junction bases numbered 7, after V lost 0 bases and J lost 11 bases. Per the germline V gene, CDR1 is LNHNV and CDR2 is YYDKDF (reference sequence). For the CDR3, the DNA is TGTGCCACCAGCAGAGATTGGACTAGCGGGAGCTTGAAGCAGTTCTTC. It is translated as CATSRDWTSGSLKQFF.

This clonotype came up a few times. DNA for the CDR3: TGTGCCAGCAGCCCTGGACAGGGGGCGAGCTACAATGAGCAGTTCTTC. Protein: CASSPGQGASYNEQFF. The genes are TRBV7-9 and TRBJ2-1, with TRBD1 matching over 11 bases. Germline V gene lookup returns CDR1 SEHNR and CDR2 FQNEAQ (reference sequence). V was clipped by 5 bases and J by 3 bases; unmatched bases: 6. This CDR3 is built from 16 residues.

The rearrangement uses TRBV29-1 and TRBJ2-7; 9 positions match TRBD1. J gave up 6 bases and V 0 bases, and 6 bases lay outside the gene matches. Germline CDR1 reads SQVTM; CDR2 reads ANQGSEA. The CDR3 spans 14 residues. The CDR3 coding sequence is TGCAGCGTTGAAGAGGGACAGGGCTCCGCCGAGCAGTACTTC. Translation: CSVEEGQGSAEQYF.

The V call is TRBV11-2, the J call TRBJ2-1; weak D call: TRBD2 (7 bases). Germline V gene data show CDR1 as SGHAT and CDR2 as FQNNGV. Trimming shortened V by 6 bases and J by 8 bases, and 20 bases separated the two germline ends. There are 15 residues in the CDR3. The CDR3 here is CASSPRPQGGDEQFF. The CDR3 DNA is TGTGCCAGCAGTCCCCGCCCTCAAGGGGGGGATGAGCAGTTCTTC.

The chain employs TRBV30 and TRBJ2-3; the match to TRBD1 covers 7 bases. The V gene end was trimmed by 2 bases and the J gene end by 2 bases; junction bases not matched to a gene: 4. The CDR3 runs to 14 residues. CDR1 GTSNPN and CDR2 SVGIG come from the germline V gene (reference sequence). This CDR3 is CAWSQTGHTDTQYF. CDR3 DNA sequence: TGTGCCTGGAGTCAGACAGGGCACACAGATACGCAGTATTTT.

This chain joins TRBV3-1 and TRBJ2-7, with TRBD2 matching over 16 bases. V shed 5 bases, J shed 11 bases, and the junction held 6 bases outside the gene matches. Germline values: CDR1 LGHDT, CDR2 YNNKEL (reference sequence). The CDR3 length is 14 residues. The chain's CDR3 is CASSTGLAGGGKYF. DNA for the CDR3: TGTGCCAGCAGCACGGGACTAGCGGGAGGGGGCAAGTACTTC.

The chain couples TRBV29-1 to TRBJ2-7; D not resolved. V lost 7 bases and J 5 bases, leaving 21 bases between the germline ends. CDR3 length: 14 residues. Per the germline V gene, CDR1 is SQVTM and CDR2 is ANQGSEA. The CDR3 sequence is CSGSHPHRAHEQYF. CDR3 nucleotide sequence: TGCAGCGGGTCCCACCCCCATAGGGCCCACGAGCAGTACTTC.